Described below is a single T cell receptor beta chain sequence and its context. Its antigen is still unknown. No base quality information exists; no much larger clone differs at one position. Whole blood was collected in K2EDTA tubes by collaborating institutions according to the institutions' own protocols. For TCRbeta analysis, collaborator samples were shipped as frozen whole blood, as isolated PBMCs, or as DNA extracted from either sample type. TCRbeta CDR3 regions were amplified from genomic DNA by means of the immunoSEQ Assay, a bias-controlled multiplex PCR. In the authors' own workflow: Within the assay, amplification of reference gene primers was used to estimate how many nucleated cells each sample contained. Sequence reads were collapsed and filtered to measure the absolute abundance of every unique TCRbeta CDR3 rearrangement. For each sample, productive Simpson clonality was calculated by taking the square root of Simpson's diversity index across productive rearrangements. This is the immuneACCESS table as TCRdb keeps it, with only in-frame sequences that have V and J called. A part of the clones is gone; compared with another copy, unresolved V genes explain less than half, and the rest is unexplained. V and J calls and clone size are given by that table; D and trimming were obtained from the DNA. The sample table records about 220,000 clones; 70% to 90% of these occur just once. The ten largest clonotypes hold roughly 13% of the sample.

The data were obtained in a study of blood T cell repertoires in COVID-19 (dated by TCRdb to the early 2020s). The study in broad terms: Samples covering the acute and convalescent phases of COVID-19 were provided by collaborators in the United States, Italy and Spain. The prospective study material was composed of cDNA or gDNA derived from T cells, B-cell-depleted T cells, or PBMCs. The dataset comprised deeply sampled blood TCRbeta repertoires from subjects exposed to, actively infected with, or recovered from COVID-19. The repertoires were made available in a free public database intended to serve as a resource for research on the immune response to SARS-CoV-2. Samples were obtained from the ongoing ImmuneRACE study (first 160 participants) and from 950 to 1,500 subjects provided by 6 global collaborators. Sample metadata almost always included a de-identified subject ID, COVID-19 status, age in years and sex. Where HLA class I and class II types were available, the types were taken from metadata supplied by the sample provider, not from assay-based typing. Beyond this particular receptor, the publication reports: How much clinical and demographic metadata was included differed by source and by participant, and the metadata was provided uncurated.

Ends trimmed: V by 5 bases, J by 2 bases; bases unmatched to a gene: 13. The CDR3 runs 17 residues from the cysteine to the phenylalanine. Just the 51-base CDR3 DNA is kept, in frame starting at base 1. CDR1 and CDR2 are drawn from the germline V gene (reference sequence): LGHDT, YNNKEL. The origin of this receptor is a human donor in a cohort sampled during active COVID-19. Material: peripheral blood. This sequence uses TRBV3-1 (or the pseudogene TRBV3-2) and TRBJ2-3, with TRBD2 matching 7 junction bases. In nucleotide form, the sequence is TGTGCCAGCAGCGCACCCACTAGCGCCGATTTCACAGATACGCAGTATTTT. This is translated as CASSAPTSADFTDTQYF.